This is a list of T cell receptor beta chains from one sample in a study of tumor-infiltrating lymphocytes in primary liver carcinoma. TCRdb passed the multiplex PCR reads through MiXCR, listing each CDR3 protein once. The table has 250,000 to 350,000 distinct CDR3 sequences, about 50% seen once. The sequencing sample was made of peripheral blood. The receptor set was obtained from a woman aged 25 to 39 with primary liver carcinoma and hepatitis B virus infection. CDR3s leave out the opening cysteine and the closing phenylalanine or tryptophan. The D gene is left open where the match is weak.

D gene	V gene	CDR3 protein
-	TRBV5-6	ASSLAGQGYTIY
-	TRBV28	ASSFRGPRHYEQY
-	TRBV15	ATSRPETDEQF
TRBD2	TRBV29-1	RTMGTSGEQF
-	TRBV11-2	ASNGAPPDTQY
-	TRBV7-9	ASSFGGLHQPQH
TRBD2	TRBV4-2	ASSQATSGSVTGELF
TRBD2	TRBV30	AWSATGLAGQQY
TRBD2	TRBV5-5	TSSLGRERFLSYNEQF
-	TRBV5-5	ASSLDTSYEQY
-	TRBV6-1	ANSRRDFNSYEQY
-	TRBV4-1	ASRRITTDTQY
-	TRBV28	ASSLSLGRGQPQH
TRBD2	TRBV5-4	ATRRTSRWDTQY
TRBD2	TRBV11-2	ASSQGTSGRIEQS
TRBD1	TRBV4-1	ASSRTTGDTGELF
TRBD2	TRBV6-1	ASRTLAGVGEQF
TRBD1	TRBV4-2	ASSQGDQGGFSIYEQY
-	TRBV6-1	ASSEALQTNEQY
-	TRBV14	ASSQSRRKEETQY
-	TRBV28	ASSLVGAGYSNQPQH
-	TRBV5-4	ASSLRVDQETQY
TRBD2	TRBV29-1	SVPRTSGITDTQY
-	TRBV6-1	ASSDRAGTGELF
TRBD2	TRBV5-6	ASSLPTSGAYWQY
-	TRBV6-5	ASSWGSNYSYT
TRBD1	TRBV28	ASSSGGYDYGYT
-	TRBV12-3/TRBV12-4	ASSGRNEQF
TRBD1	TRBV6-1	ASSQRQGANLPQH
TRBD1	TRBV6-2/TRBV6-3	VSSYRRDSQDRPQH
-	TRBV29-1	SIGGGRGEQY
TRBD2	TRBV6-2/TRBV6-3	ATRRTSETDTQY
-	TRBV11-2	ASSLFISTEEPF
TRBD2	TRBV7-9	ASRPRGVQEYTGELF
TRBD2	TRBV12-3/TRBV12-4	ASTRGEGETQY
TRBD1	TRBV4-1	ASSQPDRGDGYT
-	TRBV6-5	TSRLGPTYEQY